This is a list of T cell receptor beta chains from one sample in a study of Ad26.COV2.S vaccination and SARS-CoV-2 variants. The method was immunoSEQ multiplex PCR; TCRdb's version includes in-frame clones alone and lacks a portion of them. The table shows roughly 320,000 clones, with around 85% occurring only once. This material consisted of peripheral blood, taken in a trial of Ad26.COV2.S vaccine versus placebo. All receptors come from a person aged 18-65 years who received the Ad26.COV2.S COVID-19 vaccine or a placebo. CDR3s include the opening cysteine and the closing phenylalanine or tryptophan. The D gene is left open where the match is weak. A clone size is listed for some rows: how often the clone was seen (once, few, many), or a class if it is expanded.

clone size | J gene | D gene | V gene | CDR3 protein | CDR3 DNA
. | TRBJ2-2 | TRBD1 | TRBV10-3 | CAIRARQGTTGELFF | TGTGCCATCAGGGCCCGACAGGGGACCACCGGGGAGCTGTTTTTT
. | TRBJ1-6 | . | TRBV7-2 | CASSLVSANSPLHF | TGTGCCAGCAGCTTAGTCAGCGCTAATTCACCCCTCCACTTT
. | TRBJ2-5 | . | TRBV29-1 | CSVDDGGETQYF | TGCAGCGTTGATGACGGAGGGGAGACCCAGTACTTC
. | TRBJ2-3 | TRBD2 | TRBV24-1 | CATSPGGGAADTQYF | TGTGCCACCAGTCCTGGCGGGGGGGCTGCAGATACGCAGTATTTT
. | TRBJ2-1 | TRBD1 | TRBV29-1 | CSSGQGANNEQFF | TGCAGCTCAGGACAGGGGGCTAACAATGAGCAGTTCTTC
. | TRBJ2-2 | TRBD1 | TRBV9 | CASRATGGTGELFF | TGTGCCAGCAGAGCTACAGGGGGCACCGGGGAGCTGTTTTTT
. | TRBJ1-2 | TRBD1 | TRBV15 | CATSKGQGVDYGYTF | TGTGCCACCAGCAAGGGACAGGGGGTTGACTATGGCTACACCTTC
. | TRBJ1-4 | TRBD1 | TRBV27 | CASSLRVHRGNEKLFF | TGTGCCAGCAGTTTACGGGTCCACAGGGGGAATGAAAAACTGTTTTTT
. | TRBJ1-1 | . | TRBV11-2 | CASNPIGLNTEAFF | TGTGCCAGCAACCCCATTGGATTGAACACTGAAGCTTTCTTT
. | TRBJ1-2 | . | TRBV11-3 | CASSLDYRQQVYGYTF | TGTGCCAGCAGCTTAGATTACCGACAGCAGGTCTATGGCTACACCTTC
. | TRBJ1-2 | . | TRBV5-6 | CASSPSGREEGDGYTF | TGTGCCAGCAGCCCATCAGGCCGGGAAGAGGGGGATGGCTACACCTTC
. | TRBJ1-5 | TRBD1 | TRBV7-2 | CASSTRTGGNQPQHF | TGTGCCAGCAGCACCCGGACAGGGGGAAATCAGCCCCAGCATTTT
. | TRBJ1-5 | . | TRBV7-9 | CASSLNSNQPQHF | TGTGCCAGCAGCTTAAACTCAAATCAGCCCCAGCATTTT
. | TRBJ2-3 | TRBD2 | TRBV3-1/TRBV3-2 | CASSQQRGSTDTQYF | TGTGCCAGCAGCCAACAGCGGGGGAGCACAGATACGCAGTATTTT
. | TRBJ1-1 | . | TRBV9 | CASSVGNRLNTEAFF | TGTGCCAGCAGCGTAGGGAACAGATTGAACACTGAAGCTTTCTTT
. | TRBJ1-6 | . | TRBV19 | CASSSRGLGGNSPLHF | TGTGCCAGTAGTTCTCGCGGTCTGGGAGGAAATTCACCCCTCCACTTT
. | TRBJ1-3 | . | TRBV5-1 | CATSDGNPGNTIYF | TGCGCCACCTCGGACGGGAATCCTGGAAACACCATATATTTT
. | TRBJ1-2 | . | TRBV14 | CASSQGRTTGGYTF | TGTGCCAGCAGCCAAGGAAGGACAACCGGTGGCTACACCTTC
few | TRBJ1-6 | TRBD1 | TRBV5-1 | CASSLVVVQGGSPLHF | TGCGCCAGCAGCTTGGTCGTAGTCCAGGGGGGTTCACCCCTCCACTTT
. | TRBJ1-2 | . | TRBV6-1 | CASSEVGRRPDYGYTF | TGTGCCAGCAGTGAAGTAGGCAGGAGGCCTGACTATGGCTACACCTTC
. | TRBJ2-2 | . | TRBV4-1 | CASSQDHKGRTITGELFF | TGCGCCAGCAGCCAAGACCATAAAGGACGGACGATAACCGGGGAGCTGTTTTTT
. | TRBJ2-3 | TRBD1 | TRBV6-1 | CASSEDRAATDTQYF | TGTGCCAGCAGTGAGGACAGGGCCGCTACAGATACGCAGTATTTT
. | TRBJ2-1 | . | TRBV24-1 | CATSDLQGRQFF | TGTGCCACCAGTGATTTACAGGGACGGCAGTTCTTC
. | TRBJ2-2 | TRBD1 | TRBV19 | CASRRDSLTGELFF | TGTGCCAGTAGAAGGGACAGCCTCACCGGGGAGCTGTTTTTT
few | TRBJ1-1 | . | TRBV24-1 | CATSGGGNTEAFF | TGTGCCACCTCCGGTGGGGGGAACACTGAAGCTTTCTTT
. | TRBJ2-3 | . | TRBV27 | CASSLGDGLSRTDTQYF | TGTGCCAGCAGTTTAGGAGACGGGTTATCCCGCACAGATACGCAGTATTTT
. | TRBJ2-7 | . | TRBV11-3 | CASSFGETYEQYF | TGTGCCAGCAGCTTCGGGGAGACCTACGAGCAGTACTTC
once | TRBJ1-3 | . | TRBV11-2 | CASSSREWDSGNTIYF | TGTGCCAGCAGTTCACGGGAGTGGGACTCTGGAAACACCATATATTTT
. | TRBJ1-2 | . | TRBV4-2 | CASSQGPQDSYTF | TGTGCCAGCAGCCAAGGTCCGCAGGACAGCTACACCTTC
. | TRBJ1-2 | . | TRBV10-3 | CAISEQIGRTGYTF | TGTGCCATCAGTGAGCAAATCGGAAGGACTGGCTACACCTTC
few | TRBJ2-7 | TRBD1 | TRBV18 | CASSGSGTGSYEQYF | TGTGCCAGCTCAGGGTCCGGGACAGGGTCCTACGAGCAGTACTTC
many | TRBJ1-2 | . | TRBV6-1 | CASSEGDGLYGYTF | TGTGCCAGCAGTGAAGGGGACGGTCTCTATGGCTACACCTTC
. | TRBJ1-2 | TRBD1 | TRBV3-1/TRBV3-2 | CASSLRQGWSF | TGTGCCAGCAGCCTTCGACAGGGTTGGTCCTTC
. | TRBJ1-1 | TRBD1 | TRBV19 | CASSGQGEVIAFF | TGTGCCAGTAGTGGACAGGGGGAAGTAATTGCTTTCTTT
. | TRBJ2-4 | TRBD1 | TRBV18 | CASSPSTPGQGEGNIQYF | TGTGCCAGCTCACCTTCCACTCCGGGACAGGGGGAAGGAAACATTCAGTACTTC
. | TRBJ2-7 | . | TRBV12-3/TRBV12-4 | CASSFGRRYEQYF | TGTGCCAGCAGTTTTGGCCGCCGGTACGAGCAGTACTTC
. | TRBJ2-5 | . | TRBV4-2 | CASSQSPPFPDNQETQYF | TGTGCCAGCAGCCAATCCCCCCCGTTTCCAGACAACCAAGAGACCCAGTACTTC
. | TRBJ2-3 | TRBD1 | TRBV2 | CASSVGQFTDTQYF | TGTGCCAGCAGTGTGGGACAGTTCACAGATACGCAGTATTTT